This T cell receptor (beta chain) is drawn from a study of CD8 T cells in Susac syndrome. Reverse transcription of roughly 0.5 to 1 ug RNA was carried out with random hexamers. Multiplex PCR with immunoSEQ amplified the TCR beta CDR3 across 54 Vbeta and 13 Jbeta. TCRdb analysed the immunoSEQ multiplex PCR reads with MiXCR anew, one entry per CDR3 protein. The table lists more than 150,000 distinct CDR3 sequences, roughly nine tenths of them singletons. Germline V gene sequence: CDR1 ENHRY, CDR2 SYGVKD. The trim removed 9 bases at V and 3 bases at J, leaving 7 bases unmatched. This CDR3 is built from 14 residues.

The sequence came from a human donor in good health. Sequenced material: CD4+ T cells from PBMCs. The V call is TRBV10-3, the J call TRBJ2-2, with 7 bases fitting TRBD1. CDR3 amino acids: CAIARQGDTGELFF. CDR3 in DNA: TGTGCCATTGCCCGACAGGGCGACACCGGGGAGCTGTTTTTT.